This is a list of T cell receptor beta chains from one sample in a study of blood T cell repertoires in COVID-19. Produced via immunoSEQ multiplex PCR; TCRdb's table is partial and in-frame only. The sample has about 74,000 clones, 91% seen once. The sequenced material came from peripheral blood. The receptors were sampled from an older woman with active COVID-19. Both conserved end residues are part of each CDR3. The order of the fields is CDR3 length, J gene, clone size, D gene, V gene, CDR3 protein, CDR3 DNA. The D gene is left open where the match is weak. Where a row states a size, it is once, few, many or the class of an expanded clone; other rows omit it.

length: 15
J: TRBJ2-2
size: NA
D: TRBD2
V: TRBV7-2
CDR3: CASSLVAGGTGELFF
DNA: TGTGCCAGCAGCTTAGTAGCGGGAGGCACCGGGGAGCTGTTTTTT

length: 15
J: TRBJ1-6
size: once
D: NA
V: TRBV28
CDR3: CASSLRGSYNSPLHF
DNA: TGTGCCAGCAGTTTAAGGGGGTCCTATAATTCACCCCTCCACTTT

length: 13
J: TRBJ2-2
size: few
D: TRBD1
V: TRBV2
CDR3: CASRTGEVGELFF
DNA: TGTGCCAGCAGGACAGGGGAGGTCGGGGAGCTGTTTTTT

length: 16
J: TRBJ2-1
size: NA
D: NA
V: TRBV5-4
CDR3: CASSLGGRRRYNEQFF
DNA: TGTGCCAGCAGCTTGGGGGGGAGGCGACGGTACAATGAGCAGTTCTTC

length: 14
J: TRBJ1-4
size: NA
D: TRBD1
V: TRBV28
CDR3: CASKVQGGSEKLFF
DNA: TGTGCCAGCAAGGTACAGGGGGGTAGTGAAAAACTGTTTTTT

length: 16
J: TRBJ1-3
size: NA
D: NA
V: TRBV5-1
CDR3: CASSSREQSSGNTIYF
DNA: TGCGCCAGCAGCAGCAGGGAACAGAGCTCTGGAAACACCATATATTTT

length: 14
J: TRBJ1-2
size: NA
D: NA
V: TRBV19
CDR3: CASSQTTMGYGYTF
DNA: TGTGCCAGCTCTCAAACTACGATGGGCTATGGCTACACCTTC

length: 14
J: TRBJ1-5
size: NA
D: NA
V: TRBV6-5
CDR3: CASRDYMGHQPQHF
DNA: TGTGCCAGCAGGGATTACATGGGCCACCAGCCCCAGCATTTT

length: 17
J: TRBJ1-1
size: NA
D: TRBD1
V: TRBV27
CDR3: CASSLLGQASMNTEAFF
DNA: TGTGCCAGCAGTTTATTGGGACAGGCCTCCATGAACACTGAAGCTTTCTTT

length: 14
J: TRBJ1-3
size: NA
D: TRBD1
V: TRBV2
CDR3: CASGAGGGGNTIYF
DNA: TGTGCCAGCGGAGCAGGGGGCGGTGGAAACACCATATATTTT